This entry lists 14 T cell receptor beta chains sequenced from one sample in a study of T cell repertoires in aging, cancer and after chemotherapy (dated by TCRdb to between 2018 and 2021). Sequencing relied on an Illumina MiSeq. Rearranged TRB sequences spanning V, D and J segments were amplified by multiplex touch-down PCR using a mixed TRB-A/B primer pool. The raw public reads went through TCRdb reprocessing: fastp at Q25, MiXCR clone calling, in-frame beta chains kept. CDR3 protein duplicates are merged, each entry listing the most common genes and DNA. The sample table contains fewer than 3,000 distinct CDR3 sequences; only one count was recorded for roughly two fifths of them. Roughly two fifths of the sample belongs to the ten largest clones. TCR beta rearrangements were amplified from genomic DNA isolated from peripheral blood, not from sorted cells or RNA. Input material: blood. These receptors were collected from a human donor with a solid tumor.

In this sample, this clonotype turned up a few times. The rearrangement joins TRBV7-3 to TRBJ2-1; 11 nucleotides line up with TRBD2. J was trimmed by 9 bases and V by 5 bases; bases with no gene match: 9. The CDR3 loop spans 15 amino acids. Germline V lookup: CDR1 SGHTA, CDR2 FQGTGA. CDR3 coding DNA: TGTGCCAGCAGCGCGACTAGCGGGGCTAGTTCTGAGCAGTTCTTC. It codes for CASSATSGASSEQFF.

The chain employs TRBV7-6 and TRBJ1-2; D is ambiguous. Trimming cost V 1 base and J 7 bases, with 13 bases left between them. The CDR3 spans 14 residues. Germline values: CDR1 SGHVS, CDR2 FNYEAQ. Written as DNA, the CDR3 is TGTGCCAGCAGCTTAGTTGACAAGCGGGCTGGCTACACCTTC. Translated, it gives CASSLVDKRAGYTF.

This chain uses TRBV7-2 with TRBJ2-2, with a tentative D call TRBD1 (5 bases). The CDR3 spans 15 residues. V dropped 5 bases and J dropped 1 base, with 11 bases sitting between them. Germline lookup yields CDR1 SGHTA and CDR2 FQGNSA. CDR3 in amino acids: CASSPSTGNTGELFF. The CDR3 nucleotides read TGTGCCAGCAGCCCAAGCACAGGGAACACCGGGGAGCTGTTTTTT.

The chain employs TRBV12-3 or TRBV12-4 and TRBJ2-3; 8 positions agree with TRBD2. The length of the CDR3 is 13 residues. The ends lost 2 bases at V and 8 bases at J; junction bases unmatched: 3. Written as DNA, the CDR3 is TGTGCCAGCAGTTTACAGCGGGAGAGTACGCAGTATTTT. Translating it yields CASSLQRESTQYF.

This clonotype has more than one count but fewer than ten. V and J are TRBV6-6 and TRBJ2-7, with 11 bases identical to TRBD2. The CDR3 loop spans 15 amino acids. Germline values: CDR1 MNHNY, CDR2 SVGAGI (reference sequence). V trimming: 0 bases; J trimming: 2 bases; junction bases outside the gene matches: 0. The CDR3: CASSYSTSGTYEQYF. As DNA, the CDR3 is TGTGCCAGCAGTTACTCGACTAGCGGGACCTACGAGCAGTACTTC.

The CDR3 region has the DNA TGTGCCAGCGGAATCAGGTGGAGGGATTATGGCTACACCTTC. Residues: CASGIRWRDYGYTF. V gene TRBV27 combines with J gene TRBJ1-2, with D unresolved. The CDR3 spans 14 residues. Trimming left V 8 bases short and J 5 bases short, with 18 bases between. Germline CDR1 reads MNHEY; CDR2 reads SMNVEV (reference sequence).

The chain carries TRBV7-2 and TRBJ1-4, with TRBD1 identical over 11 bases. V trimming: 5 bases; J trimming: 11 bases; junction bases outside the gene matches: 7. The CDR3 is 14 residues long. The germline V gene has CDR1 SGHTA and CDR2 FQGNSA. The CDR3 loop is CASSPGTGGNKLFF. In DNA, the CDR3 is TGTGCCAGCAGCCCCGGGACAGGGGGTAACAAACTGTTTTTT.

About this clonotype: Given the absence of the conserved phenylalanine or tryptophan at the CDR3 end, a read error is likely. V usage is TRBV12-3 or TRBV12-4 and J usage is TRBJ1-6; D possibly corresponds to TRBD1 (6 bases). V shed 6 bases and J shed 10 bases, with 16 bases lying between them. This CDR3 spans 14 amino acids. The chain's CDR3 is CASSKQGVYSPLHY. The DNA for the CDR3 is TGTGCCAGCAGCAAACAGGGTGTATACTCACCCCTCCACTAT.

The chain recombines TRBV6-1 with TRBJ1-1, with 9 bases lining up with TRBD1. V lost 7 bases, J lost 2 bases, and 8 bases stayed unmatched. The CDR3 is 15 residues long. CDR1 and CDR2 from the germline V gene are MNHNS and SASEGT. CDR3 bases: TGTGCCAGCAACCCAAGGGGACAGGGAAACACTGAAGCTTTCTTT. Its translation: CASNPRGQGNTEAFF.

The genes are TRBV10-3 and TRBJ2-3; 7 bases align to TRBD1. The V gene's germline CDR1 is ENHRY and CDR2 SYGVKD. The CDR3 has 15 residues. V lost 5 bases, J lost 2 bases, and 7 bases stayed unmatched. CDR3 nucleotides: TGTGCCATCAGTACCTTGGGACAGAACACAGATACGCAGTATTTT. This encodes CAISTLGQNTDTQYF.

The rearrangement links TRBV10-3 to TRBJ2-1, with a weak D call TRBD2 (5 bases). This CDR3 is built from 14 residues. The ends were cut back, 10 bases at V and 5 bases at J, with 18 bases in the middle. Looked up from germline, CDR1 is ENHRY and CDR2 is SYGVKD. In DNA form, the CDR3 reads TGTGCCACCTTTGCTGGGAGTAACAACAATGAGCAGTTCTTC. It specifies CATFAGSNNNEQFF.

This chain uses TRBV7-9 with TRBJ2-1; TRBD2 aligns across 7 bases. The V gene end was trimmed by 5 bases and the J gene end by 0 bases; junction bases not matched to a gene: 16. Germline CDR1 is SEHNR and CDR2 is FQNEAQ (reference sequence). The CDR3 is 19 residues long. CDR3 bases: TGTGCCAGCAGCGTTTTCTGGAGTAGCGGGCCCTCCTCCTACAATGAGCAGTTCTTC. Encoded protein: CASSVFWSSGPSSYNEQFF.

This clonotype is judged large (0.1 to 1%). The chain is built from TRBV7-9 and TRBJ1-1; a weak D match, TRBD1 (5 bases). Germline V gene data show CDR1 as SEHNR and CDR2 as FQNEAQ (reference sequence). V was pared by 7 bases and J by 1 base, with 22 bases between. The CDR3 is 17 amino acids. Here the CDR3 reads CASTDGGGGVANTEAFF. CDR3 DNA: TGTGCCAGCACCGATGGGGGGGGGGGGGTGGCGAACACTGAAGCTTTCTTT.

This clonotype was counted a few times. The V call is TRBV7-9, the J call TRBJ2-7; possibly TRBD1 for D (5 bases). The CDR3 covers 13 residues. V dropped 5 bases and J dropped 1 base, with 9 bases sitting between them. Germline CDR1 SEHNR, CDR2 FQNEAQ (reference sequence). The CDR3 loop reads CASSGAWSYEQYF. In DNA, the CDR3 is TGTGCCAGCAGCGGGGCCTGGTCCTACGAGCAGTACTTC.